A selection of T cell receptor beta chains follows, all from one sample in a study of glioma-infiltrating T cells. Using its own MiXCR run on the multiplex PCR reads, TCRdb lists one record per CDR3 protein. There are some 150,000 distinct CDR3 sequences in the sample; about 39% occur only once, and more than 15% lies in the top ten. What was sequenced was glioma tissue, nonneoplastic brain tissue, or PBMCs (not recorded which). The receptors were sampled from a human donor with low-grade glioma or glioblastoma, undergoing nonglioma brain surgery, or in good health (not recorded which). Both conserved end residues are part of each CDR3. Fields, in order: clone size, D gene, J gene, V gene, CDR3 DNA, CDR3 protein. The D gene is left open where the match is weak. Not every row has a clone size; where given, it reads once, few, many or a size class.

>few|-|TRBJ2-6|TRBV7-2
TGTGCCAGCAGCTGGGTGTCCGGGTCTGGGGCCAACGTCCTGACTTTC
CASSWVSGSGANVLTF
>-|TRBD1|TRBJ2-1|TRBV12-3/TRBV12-4
TGTGCCAGCAGCTCGGGACAGGGTCTTAGCGATGAGCAGTTCTTC
CASSSGQGLSDEQFF
>-|-|TRBJ1-5|TRBV2
TGTGCCAGCACAACAAACGCAAATAGCAATCAGCCCCAGCATTTT
CASTTNANSNQPQHF
>many|-|TRBJ1-3|TRBV6-1
TGTGCCAGCACCGGATCGATACACGGAAACACCATATATTTT
CASTGSIHGNTIYF
>many|TRBD1|TRBJ1-1|TRBV20-1
TGCAGTGCTTTGGACAGGAGGAATACTGAAGCTTTCTTT
CSALDRRNTEAFF
>-|-|TRBJ2-2|TRBV24-1
TGTGCCACCAGTGATTCCCGGAGGGGGAGGGCGAACACCGGGGAGCTGTTTTTT
CATSDSRRGRANTGELFF
>few|TRBD2|TRBJ2-1|TRBV20-1
TGCAGTGCCGATCGACAGCGGGGGTTGGGGGATGAGCAGTTCTTC
CSADRQRGLGDEQFF
>many|-|TRBJ2-1|TRBV6-2/TRBV6-3
TGTGCCAGCAGTTACGTAGTCAGTGAGCAGTTCTTC
CASSYVVSEQFF
>-|-|TRBJ2-5|TRBV6-1
TGTGCCAGCAGTGAGGTCGTGGGCAGGGGCCAAGAGACCCAGTACTTC
CASSEVVGRGQETQYF
>few|-|TRBJ1-1|TRBV2
TGTGCCAGCAGCGGGGACGGCAACACTGAAGCTTTCTTT
CASSGDGNTEAFF
>many|TRBD1|TRBJ2-7|TRBV20-1
TGCAGTGCTAGAGATGGACAGGGAAGCTACGAGCAGTACTTC
CSARDGQGSYEQYF
>few|TRBD2|TRBJ2-7|TRBV7-2
TGTGCCAGCAGCACGGGAGGTTCGGAGCAGTACTTC
CASSTGGSEQYF
>few|TRBD1|TRBJ1-1|TRBV6-2/TRBV6-3
TGTGCCAGCAGTTACGCTCCGGGACAGGGGTCCACTGAAGCTTTCTTT
CASSYAPGQGSTEAFF
>-|TRBD2|TRBJ2-7|TRBV7-2
TGTGCCAGCAGCTTAAACGGGAGGAGATACGAGCAGTACTTC
CASSLNGRRYEQYF
>-|-|TRBJ1-2|TRBV20-1
TGCAGTCCATTAACATATGGCTACACCTTC
CSPLTYGYTF
>-|TRBD1|TRBJ2-5|TRBV5-1
TGCGCCAGCAGTTTTCTCCAGGACAGGGGACAAGAGACCCAGTACTTC
CASSFLQDRGQETQYF
>-|TRBD1|TRBJ2-7|TRBV7-3
TGTGCCCGCAGCTTAGGACAGGGGCGCGAGCAGTACTTC
CARSLGQGREQYF
>few|-|TRBJ1-2|TRBV28
TGTGCCAGCAGTTTTTCGGGATCCCGGGGACGCGGTGGCTACACCTTC
CASSFSGSRGRGGYTF
>many|-|TRBJ2-3|TRBV6-1
TGTGCCAGCAGAACCCACCGGTCCGGAGATACGCAGTATTTT
CASRTHRSGDTQYF
>few|-|TRBJ2-1|TRBV28
TGTGCCAGCAGTTTCCTGGCGAACTCCTACAATGAGCAGTTCTTC
CASSFLANSYNEQFF
>-|-|TRBJ2-6|TRBV7-9
TGTGCCAGCAGCTTAGCGATGAACGCACGCTCTGGGGCCAACGTCCTGACTTTC
CASSLAMNARSGANVLTF
>few|TRBD1|TRBJ2-7|TRBV20-1
TGCAGTGCTAGAGGGCCGCCAGGGGGCGAGCAGTACTTC
CSARGPPGGEQYF
>many|TRBD1|TRBJ2-1|TRBV20-1
TGCAGTGCGGACAGGGGGCCTGAGCAGTTCTTC
CSADRGPEQFF
>few|TRBD1|TRBJ1-1|TRBV27
TGTGCCAGCAGCCGGGGACAGGGTAACACTGAAGCTTTCTTT
CASSRGQGNTEAFF
>-|-|TRBJ1-2|TRBV7-2
TGTGCCAGCAGCTTAGATACAGGGAGAGATGGCTACACCTTC
CASSLDTGRDGYTF
>-|TRBD2|TRBJ2-2|TRBV20-1
TGCAGTGCTTCCAAGGGACTAGCGGGGGGCTGGGTCAACACCGGGGAGCTGTTTTTT
CSASKGLAGGWVNTGELFF
>few|-|TRBJ2-1|TRBV6-2/TRBV6-3
TGTGCCAGCAGTTACTCGAGCGGGTATGAGCAGTTCTTC
CASSYSSGYEQFF
>-|TRBD1|TRBJ1-1|TRBV28
TGTGCCAGCAGTTCCCAATCAGGGGGCAGCACTGAAGCTTTCTTT
CASSSQSGGSTEAFF
>-|TRBD1|TRBJ1-3|TRBV20-1
TGCAGTGCTAGGAAACAGGGGCAAGACACCATATATTTT
CSARKQGQDTIYF
>many|-|TRBJ1-1|TRBV6-6
TGTGCCAGCAGTTACTCGACGAGAGGCACTGAAGCTTTCTTT
CASSYSTRGTEAFF
>few|-|TRBJ2-3|TRBV7-2
TGTGCCAGCAGCTCCCTCTGGGGCACAGATACGCAGTATTTT
CASSSLWGTDTQYF
>few|-|TRBJ2-1|TRBV27
TGTGCCAGCAGTATAGGACTCACGAGCTCCTACAATGAGCAGTTCTTC
CASSIGLTSSYNEQFF
>few|-|TRBJ2-5|TRBV12-3/TRBV12-4
TGTGCCAGCAGTTTCAATCAGGCGACCCAGTACTTC
CASSFNQATQYF
>many|-|TRBJ1-1|TRBV6-6
TGTGCCAGCAGTTACTCTCGGGGTAGGACAGTGAACACTGAAGCTTTCTTT
CASSYSRGRTVNTEAFF
>few|TRBD1|TRBJ2-5|TRBV5-1
TGCGCCAGCAGCTCGACAGGGGATCAAGAGACCCAGTACTTC
CASSSTGDQETQYF
>few|TRBD1|TRBJ1-1|TRBV28
TGTGCCAGCACCTACGGTGGGACAGGGGGCTCTGCTTTCTTT
CASTYGGTGGSAFF
>-|-|TRBJ1-3|TRBV6-1
TGTGCCAGCAGTTCCCGACATGTGTGGGGGTCCACTGGAAACACCATATATTTT
CASSSRHVWGSTGNTIYF
>many|-|TRBJ2-5|TRBV7-2
TGTGCCAGCAGCCGTACAGGGGAGACCCAGTACTTC
CASSRTGETQYF
>-|TRBD2|TRBJ2-7|TRBV6-2/TRBV6-3
TGTGCCAGCAGTTACGTTGCGGGAGGGCCCTCCTACGAGCAGTACTTC
CASSYVAGGPSYEQYF
>few|TRBD2|TRBJ2-5|TRBV6-6
TGTGCCAGCAGTTACGTAGCGGGGTTGGAGACCCAGTACTTC
CASSYVAGLETQYF
>-|-|TRBJ2-7|TRBV6-1
TGTGCCAGCCGTCGGGGGCCGGTCTACGAGCAGTACTTC
CASRRGPVYEQYF
>-|TRBD1|TRBJ1-5|TRBV28
TGTGCCAGCAGTATTCCGACGTTAAACAGGGGGGTCGATCAGCCCCAGCATTTT
CASSIPTLNRGVDQPQHF
>many|TRBD1|TRBJ1-2|TRBV27
TGTGCCAGCAGCCCTGCAACAGGGGTTTCTGGCTACACCTTC
CASSPATGVSGYTF
>-|TRBD1|TRBJ2-3|TRBV24-1
TGTGCCACCAGGGGGACAGGACGCACAGATACGCAGTATTTT
CATRGTGRTDTQYF
>few|-|TRBJ2-7|TRBV20-1
TGCAGTGCTAGAAGATCGGGTTACGAGCAGTACTTC
CSARRSGYEQYF
>many|-|TRBJ2-3|TRBV6-2/TRBV6-3
TGTGCCAGCAGTTATGGGACGGATGATACGCAGTATTTT
CASSYGTDDTQYF
>-|-|TRBJ2-5|TRBV12-3/TRBV12-4
TGTGCCAGCAGTTTAGATACAGGGCCGGTGGAGACCCAGTACTTC
CASSLDTGPVETQYF
>-|-|TRBJ1-6|TRBV4-1
TGCGCCAGCAGCCAAGATGAGAACGGAAACCTCCACTTT
CASSQDENGNLHF
>-|TRBD2|TRBJ2-5|TRBV3-1
TGTGCCAGAAGCCAGAGACTAGCGATAGAGACCCAGTACTTC
CARSQRLAIETQYF
>few|-|TRBJ1-2|TRBV10-3
TGTGCCATCAGTGAAGACCGGGACAACTATGGCTACACCTTC
CAISEDRDNYGYTF
>few|-|TRBJ2-3|TRBV10-3
TGTGCCATCAGTGACGAGACAGCCACAACAGATACGCAGTATTTT
CAISDETATTDTQYF
>-|-|TRBJ1-1|TRBV7-9
TGTGCCAGCAGCTTAGCGATAGAACTGAACACTGAAGCTTTCTTT
CASSLAIELNTEAFF
>-|-|TRBJ2-3|TRBV20-1
TGCAGTGCTAGAGATTCCTCCCTGGAGGGAGGTGTCACAGATACGCAGTATTTT
CSARDSSLEGGVTDTQYF
>few|-|TRBJ1-2|TRBV4-1
TGCGCCAGCAGCCAAAGGGGCACAGTAGATAACTATGGCTACACCTTC
CASSQRGTVDNYGYTF
>-|-|TRBJ2-3|TRBV7-7
TGTGCTAGCAGCAGGGGCTCCGCCGATACGCAGTATTTT
CASSRGSADTQYF